This is a list of T cell receptor beta chains from one sample in a study of control samples from healthy donors and cancer patients. Measured with immunoSEQ multiplex PCR; TCRdb has only the in-frame clones, and not every one. The repertoire has over 110,000 clones, 75% to 90% of them found once; the top ten carry about 9%. Sequencing was done on a sample of blood. These receptors all stem from a woman aged 25 to 45 in good health. CDR3s include the opening cysteine and the closing phenylalanine or tryptophan. D genes are given only for firm matches. Where a row states a size, it is once, few, many or the class of an expanded clone; other rows omit it.

V: TRBV27
size: NA
D: NA
J: TRBJ2-7
length: 16
CDR3: CASSLSGPQGSYEQYF
DNA: TGTGCCAGCAGTTTATCGGGGCCCCAGGGATCCTACGAGCAGTACTTC

V: TRBV18
size: NA
D: TRBD1
J: TRBJ1-1
length: 18
CDR3: CASSLRPPGQTMNTEAFF
DNA: TGTGCCAGCTCACTTAGGCCACCGGGACAGACCATGAACACTGAAGCTTTCTTT

V: TRBV5-1
size: NA
D: NA
J: TRBJ1-1
length: 15
CDR3: CASSLAGHRGTEAFF
DNA: TGCGCCAGCAGCTTGGCCGGGCACCGCGGCACTGAAGCTTTCTTT

V: TRBV25-1
size: NA
D: NA
J: TRBJ2-3
length: 18
CDR3: CASSETQTSWVDTDTQYF
DNA: TGTGCCAGCAGTGAAACCCAGACATCCTGGGTAGACACAGATACGCAGTATTTT

V: TRBV28
size: NA
D: NA
J: TRBJ1-1
length: 12
CDR3: CASSSAGTEAFF
DNA: TGTGCCAGCAGTTCGGCGGGCACTGAAGCTTTCTTT

V: TRBV9
size: NA
D: TRBD1
J: TRBJ1-3
length: 18
CDR3: CASSEGGGGQTSGNTIYF
DNA: TGTGCCAGCAGCGAGGGAGGCGGGGGACAGACCTCTGGAAACACCATATATTTT

V: TRBV18
size: NA
D: TRBD1
J: TRBJ1-2
length: 15
CDR3: CASSPGQGTDRGYTF
DNA: TGTGCCAGCTCACCAGGACAGGGGACGGATCGAGGCTACACCTTC

V: TRBV6-2/TRBV6-3
size: few
D: NA
J: TRBJ1-4
length: 13
CDR3: CASSLAINEKLFF
DNA: TGTGCCAGCAGTTTAGCGATTAATGAAAAACTGTTTTTT

V: TRBV10-2
size: once
D: NA
J: TRBJ2-1
length: 13
CDR3: CASHPYGVDEQFF
DNA: TGCGCCAGTCACCCCTACGGTGTGGATGAGCAGTTCTTC

V: TRBV27
size: NA
D: NA
J: TRBJ1-2
length: 14
CDR3: CASSLGTPAWGYTF
DNA: TGTGCCAGCAGTTTAGGGACTCCGGCCTGGGGCTACACCTTC

V: TRBV28
size: NA
D: NA
J: TRBJ1-6
length: 15
CDR3: CASSLTGGQDSPLHF
DNA: TGTGCCAGCAGTTTAACGGGAGGGCAGGATTCACCCCTCCACTTT

V: TRBV7-2
size: once
D: NA
J: TRBJ2-7
length: 13
CDR3: CASSLASSGEQYF
DNA: TGTGCCAGCAGCTTAGCTAGTTCGGGCGAGCAGTACTTC

V: TRBV4-2
size: NA
D: TRBD1
J: TRBJ2-7
length: 15
CDR3: CASSQGTGGSYEQYF
DNA: TGTGCCAGCAGCCAAGGGACAGGGGGCTCCTACGAGCAGTACTTC

V: TRBV29-1
size: NA
D: NA
J: TRBJ1-1
length: 14
CDR3: CSVDRAVRDTEAFF
DNA: TGCAGCGTTGACCGCGCGGTACGGGACACTGAAGCTTTCTTT

V: TRBV10-1
size: NA
D: NA
J: TRBJ2-7
length: 14
CDR3: CASSESSRGHEQYF
DNA: TGCGCCAGCAGTGAGTCGTCCCGCGGACACGAGCAGTACTTC

V: TRBV5-4
size: NA
D: NA
J: TRBJ2-1
length: 14
CDR3: CASSLLRDYNEQFF
DNA: TGTGCCAGCAGCTTGTTGCGGGACTACAATGAGCAGTTCTTC

V: TRBV5-1
size: NA
D: NA
J: TRBJ1-2
length: 14
CDR3: CASSLDTGAYGYTF
DNA: TGCGCCAGCAGCTTGGATACAGGAGCCTATGGCTACACCTTC

V: TRBV5-4
size: NA
D: TRBD1
J: TRBJ2-5
length: 16
CDR3: CASSSAGGRGQETQYF
DNA: TGTGCCAGCAGCTCGGCAGGGGGCCGGGGGCAAGAGACCCAGTACTTC

V: TRBV19
size: NA
D: NA
J: TRBJ1-3
length: 16
CDR3: CASSIGTASSGNTIYF
DNA: TGTGCCAGTAGTATAGGGACGGCCAGCTCTGGAAACACCATATATTTT

V: TRBV11-2
size: NA
D: NA
J: TRBJ2-1
length: 15
CDR3: CASSLGRTTTNEQFF
DNA: TGTGCCAGCAGCTTAGGCAGGACGACAACCAATGAGCAGTTCTTC

V: TRBV19
size: NA
D: NA
J: TRBJ1-5
length: 15
CDR3: CASSTGEGSNQPQHF
DNA: TGTGCCAGTAGTACGGGAGAGGGGAGCAATCAGCCCCAGCATTTT

V: TRBV29-1
size: NA
D: NA
J: TRBJ2-7
length: 13
CDR3: CSAGPSFGSEQYF
DNA: TGCAGCGCCGGGCCGTCTTTCGGGTCCGAGCAGTACTTC

V: TRBV10-3
size: NA
D: NA
J: TRBJ2-1
length: 13
CDR3: CAISGRNYNEQFF
DNA: TGTGCCATCAGCGGACGCAACTACAATGAGCAGTTCTTC

V: TRBV7-2
size: NA
D: TRBD2
J: TRBJ2-2
length: 17
CDR3: CASSLLAGGMNTGELFF
DNA: TGTGCCAGCAGCTTACTAGCGGGAGGGATGAACACCGGGGAGCTGTTTTTT

V: TRBV5-5
size: NA
D: TRBD1
J: TRBJ1-1
length: 14
CDR3: CASSLTGGNTEAFF
DNA: TGTGCCAGCAGCTTGACAGGGGGGAACACTGAAGCTTTCTTT

V: TRBV9
size: NA
D: NA
J: TRBJ2-1
length: 15
CDR3: CASSVGGESYNEQFF
DNA: TGTGCCAGCAGCGTAGGGGGGGAGTCCTACAATGAGCAGTTCTTC

V: TRBV28
size: NA
D: TRBD1
J: TRBJ1-5
length: 17
CDR3: CASSLGQGGMSNQPQHF
DNA: TGTGCCAGCAGTTTAGGACAGGGGGGTATGAGCAATCAGCCCCAGCATTTT

V: TRBV19
size: NA
D: NA
J: TRBJ1-6
length: 15
CDR3: CASSLETVSNSPLHF
DNA: TGTGCCAGTAGCCTAGAGACGGTTTCCAATTCACCCCTCCACTTT

V: TRBV2
size: NA
D: TRBD2
J: TRBJ2-1
length: 18
CDR3: CASSESLWTSGSYNEQFF
DNA: TGTGCCAGCAGTGAATCGTTATGGACTAGCGGCTCCTACAATGAGCAGTTCTTC

V: TRBV2
size: NA
D: NA
J: TRBJ1-5
length: 14
CDR3: CASGGGQNNQPQHF
DNA: TGTGCCAGCGGGGGAGGACAAAATAATCAGCCCCAGCATTTT

V: TRBV5-1
size: NA
D: NA
J: TRBJ2-6
length: 15
CDR3: CASSFGTAGANVLTF
DNA: TGCGCCAGCAGCTTCGGGACGGCTGGGGCCAACGTCCTGACTTTC

V: TRBV29-1
size: NA
D: NA
J: TRBJ2-5
length: 15
CDR3: CSAEGHRGLMETQYF
DNA: TGCAGCGCCGAGGGTCATCGAGGGCTTATGGAGACCCAGTACTTC

V: TRBV3-1/TRBV3-2
size: NA
D: NA
J: TRBJ2-3
length: 12
CDR3: CASSQGTDTQYF
DNA: TGTGCCAGCAGCCAGGGGACAGATACGCAGTATTTT

V: TRBV7-3
size: NA
D: TRBD1
J: TRBJ1-6
length: 14
CDR3: CASSWTGVNSPLHF
DNA: TGTGCCAGCAGCTGGACAGGGGTGAATTCACCCCTCCACTTT

V: TRBV6-2/TRBV6-3
size: NA
D: TRBD1
J: TRBJ1-6
length: 17
CDR3: CASSPRDTGDRNSPLHF
DNA: TGTGCCAGCAGCCCTCGGGATACGGGGGACAGAAATTCACCCCTCCACTTT